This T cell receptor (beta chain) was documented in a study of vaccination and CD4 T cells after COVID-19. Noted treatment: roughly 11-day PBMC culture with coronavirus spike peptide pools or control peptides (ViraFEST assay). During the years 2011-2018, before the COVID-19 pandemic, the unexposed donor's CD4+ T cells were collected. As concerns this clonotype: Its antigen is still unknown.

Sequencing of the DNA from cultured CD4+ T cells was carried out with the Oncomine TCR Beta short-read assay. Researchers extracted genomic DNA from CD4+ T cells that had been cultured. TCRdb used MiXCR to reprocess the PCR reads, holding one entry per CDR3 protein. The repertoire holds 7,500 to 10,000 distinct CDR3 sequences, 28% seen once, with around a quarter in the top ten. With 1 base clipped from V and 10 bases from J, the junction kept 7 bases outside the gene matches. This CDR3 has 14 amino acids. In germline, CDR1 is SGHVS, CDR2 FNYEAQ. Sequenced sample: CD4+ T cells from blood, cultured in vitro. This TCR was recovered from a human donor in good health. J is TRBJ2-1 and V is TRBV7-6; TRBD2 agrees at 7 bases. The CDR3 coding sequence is TGTGCCAGCAGCTTAGTGTGGTCGACTAGCGAGCAGTTCTTC. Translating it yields CASSLVWSTSEQFF.